Below, one T cell receptor (beta chain) is given with its context. Assay used: immunoSEQ multiplex PCR; TCRdb lists only in-frame clones, some missing. In the table there are 150,000 to 200,000 clones, just over 90% of which are singletons. The entry originates in a study of control samples from healthy donors and cancer patients. The CDR3 extends over 15 amino acids. From germline, CDR1 is LNHDA and CDR2 SQIVND (reference sequence). The ends were cut back, 7 bases at V and 4 bases at J, with 19 bases in the middle. The rearrangement uses TRBV19 and TRBJ1-2; TRBD1 is a possible D gene (6 bases). Sample: blood. The source of this sequence is a man aged 25 to 40 in good health. CDR3 DNA: TGTGCCAGTACCCAGCGGGGGGCGCTTAGCTATGGCTACACCTTC. As protein: CASTQRGALSYGYTF.